This TCR beta chain originates from a study of T-cell reconstitution after alpha-beta-depleted transplantation in children. Whole-study findings and limits: From newly produced T cells came most of the T-cell counts and diversity one year after transplant.

Germline V gene data show CDR1 as SGDLS and CDR2 as YYNGEE. V was cut by 4 bases and J by 1 base, with 17 bases left in between. This CDR3 has 16 residues. This clonotype came up once. The antigen remains undetermined. Preparation of the TCRbeta library used unique molecular identifiers. MiXCR, applied by TCRdb to the PCR reads, yields one record per CDR3 protein. The table lists around 500,000 distinct CDR3 sequences, 23% of them singletons, with roughly an eighth in the top ten. This TCR was sampled from a boy under two years old who had a stem cell transplant for acute myeloid leukemia, so the T cells may come from the graft donor. Sample: PBMCs, mostly from graft donor cells, taken 360 days after TCRalphabeta/CD19-depleted stem cell transplant. This chain connects TRBV9 to TRBJ2-5; D might be TRBD1 or TRBD2, each matching 5 bases. Here the CDR3 DNA reads TGTGCCAGCAGCTCCCATCCCGGGGCCGCCCAAGAGACCCAGTACTTC. Encoded protein: CASSSHPGAAQETQYF.